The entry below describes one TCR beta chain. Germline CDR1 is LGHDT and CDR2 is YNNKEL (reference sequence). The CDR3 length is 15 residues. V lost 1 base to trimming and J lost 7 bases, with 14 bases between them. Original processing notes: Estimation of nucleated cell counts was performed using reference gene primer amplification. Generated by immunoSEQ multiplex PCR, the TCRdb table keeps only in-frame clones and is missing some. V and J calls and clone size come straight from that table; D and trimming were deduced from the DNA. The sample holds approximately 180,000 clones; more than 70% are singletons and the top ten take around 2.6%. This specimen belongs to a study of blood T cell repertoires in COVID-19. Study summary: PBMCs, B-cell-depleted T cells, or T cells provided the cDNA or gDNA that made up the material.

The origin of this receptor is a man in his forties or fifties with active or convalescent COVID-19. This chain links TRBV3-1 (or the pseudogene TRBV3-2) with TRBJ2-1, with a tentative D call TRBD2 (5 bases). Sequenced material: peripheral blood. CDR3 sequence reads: CASSQGGLARNEQFF. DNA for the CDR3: TGTGCCAGCAGCCAAGGAGGCCTAGCACGAAATGAGCAGTTCTTC.